Listed below are T cell receptor beta chains from one sample, sequenced in a study of cytomegalovirus exposure and HLA in healthy donors. Clones were read by immunoSEQ multiplex PCR, and TCRdb kept only the in-frame ones, dropping some. The sample carries over 100,000 clones, around 84% recorded once. Sequencing used PBMCs. The origin of the receptors is a woman in her 30s in good health and CMV-seropositive. Each CDR3 is given with its conserved first and last residue. The order of the fields is D gene, V gene, CDR3 protein. The D gene is left open where the match is weak.

NA TRBV29-1 CSAGQSSYEQYF
NA TRBV5-4 CASSLAVTAYNEQFF
TRBD1 TRBV6-5 CASSPLTGGWYEQYF
NA TRBV5-5 CASSLLARDYEQYF
NA TRBV18 CASSPSPDQPQHF
TRBD2 TRBV4-1 CASSQSGGKETQYF
TRBD2 TRBV11-2 CASSPLAGADEQFF
NA TRBV5-1 CASSLESVLLGSRSYNSPLHF
TRBD1 TRBV2 CASAGQGIYEQYF
NA TRBV19 CASSRQSAYEQYF
TRBD1 TRBV7-2 CASSPGTGGTGELFF
NA TRBV30 CAWSVLQEAFF
NA TRBV11-2 CASSLVGRGISGNTIYF
TRBD1 TRBV4-1 CASSPSDRGRDGYTF
NA TRBV2 CASSVENTQYF
TRBD1 TRBV4-1 CASSQQGADEQYF
NA TRBV5-1 CASSLFLAITDTQYF
TRBD1 TRBV5-4 CASSLQGTNYGYTF
TRBD1 TRBV4-3 CASSQDWGTGYGYTF
NA TRBV4-3 CASSQEADSYEQYF
NA TRBV7-9 CASSSSGPRKNIQYF
NA TRBV7-2 CASSLGAAMNTEAFF
TRBD1 TRBV5-1 CASSTQQGAEETQYF
NA TRBV27 CASSLEGWQPQHF
NA TRBV6-1 CASTSSGQFYGYTF